The 23 T cell receptor beta chains in this list originate from one sample, sequenced in a study of beta chain features in type 1 diabetes. Investigators reverse transcribed all isolated RNA, so they sequenced expressed TCRB transcripts. Data came from immunoSEQ multiplex PCR; TCRdb stores just in-frame clones and leaves some out. The sample contains roughly 250,000 clones, over 7.5% of which appear only once. Sequencing was done on a sample of naive CD4+ T cells from blood. These receptors all stem from a woman between 18 and 30 years old in good health.

This clone was seen a single time. V usage is TRBV6-5 and J usage is TRBJ2-7, with 10 bases identical to TRBD1. The CDR3 is made up of 15 amino acids. After removal of 3 bases from V and 3 bases from J, the junction contained 5 bases not matched to a gene. Germline values: CDR1 MNHEY, CDR2 SVGAGI. CDR3 sequence (DNA): TGTGCCAGCAGTTATTCTCGGGACAGGGGCTACGAGCAGTACTTC. It encodes CASSYSRDRGYEQYF.

V and J are TRBV14 and TRBJ2-1; 8 nucleotides line up with TRBD2. The V and J ends lost 4 bases and 5 bases, in that order; junction bases with no gene match: 1. Germline loops: CDR1 SGHDN, CDR2 FVKESK. The CDR3 length is 13 residues. This CDR3 reads CASSLLADNEQFF. In nucleotides, the CDR3 is TGTGCCAGCAGCCTACTAGCGGACAATGAGCAGTTCTTC.

The J gene is TRBJ1-2, the V gene TRBV30; TRBD1 agrees at 7 bases. V was pared by 4 bases and J by 2 bases, with 1 base of the junction left unmatched. The CDR3 sequence is 12 residues long. CDR1 is GTSNPN, CDR2 SVGIG, per germline (reference sequence). The DNA of the CDR3 is TGTGCCTGGATACAGGGGAACTATGGCTACACCTTC. Protein sequence: CAWIQGNYGYTF.

This clone has a handful of counts. The CDR3, as DNA: TGTGCCAGCAGCTTAGAGTGGCAGGGGGCTGATAATTCACCCCTCCACTTT. Its translation: CASSLEWQGADNSPLHF. This chain connects TRBV7-8 to TRBJ1-6, with 8 bases that match TRBD1. After removal of 1 base from V and 5 bases from J, the junction contained 7 bases not matched to a gene. This CDR3 contains 17 residues. Germline-derived CDR1 and CDR2 are SGHVS and FQNEAQ.

The CDR3 region has the DNA TGTGCCAGCAGCAAAGCCCCGGAGAGGTCCTACAATGAGCAGTTCTTC. The encoded protein is CASSKAPERSYNEQFF. The chain has TRBV21-1 and TRBJ2-1; TRBD2, the D gene given by the table, was not confirmed from the DNA. TRBV21-1 is described as a pseudogene. The CDR3 has 16 residues.

A few counts support this clone. The V gene is TRBV30, the J gene TRBJ2-1, with 9 bases that match TRBD2. Trimming removed 5 bases from V and 0 bases from J; junction bases left unmatched: 5. The length of the CDR3 is 15 residues. Germline lookup yields CDR1 GTSNPN and CDR2 SVGIG (reference sequence). CDR3 in amino acids: CAWSSGESSYNEQFF. The CDR3 coding sequence is TGTGCCTGGTCTAGCGGGGAAAGCTCCTACAATGAGCAGTTCTTC.

This clone was detected only a few times. This sequence joins TRBV19 and TRBJ2-3; 11 nucleotides align to TRBD2. This CDR3 is built from 17 residues. In germline, CDR1 is LNHDA, CDR2 SQIVND (reference sequence). The V gene end was trimmed by 5 bases and the J gene end by 3 bases; junction bases not matched to a gene: 10. CDR3 DNA sequence: TGTGCCAGTAGTCTATCCGGGACTAGCGGAAAAACAGATACGCAGTATTTT. Its translation: CASSLSGTSGKTDTQYF.

This rearrangement joins TRBV5-1 to TRBJ2-2, with a tentative D call TRBD2 (6 bases). The CDR3 contains 17 residues. V lost 2 bases and J lost 7, with 21 bases in between. Per the germline V gene, CDR1 is SGHRS and CDR2 is YFSETQ. The CDR3 is CASSFDLRGRANGELFF. Written as DNA, the CDR3 is TGCGCCAGCAGCTTTGACCTGCGGGGCAGAGCGAACGGGGAGCTGTTTTTT.

The chain carries TRBV6-4 and TRBJ2-1; 7 bases match TRBD2. Trimming removed 6 bases from V and 1 base from J; junction bases left unmatched: 3. Germline V gene data show CDR1 as MRHNA and CDR2 as SNTAGT. The length of the CDR3 is 14 residues. The CDR3 bases are TGTGCCAGCAGCTTAGCGGGTTCCTACAATGAGCAGTTCTTC. Translating gives CASSLAGSYNEQFF.

This chain connects TRBV6-1 to TRBJ1-1; 9 bases match TRBD1. The ends lost 5 bases at V and 5 bases at J; junction bases unmatched: 6. The CDR3 sequence is 14 residues long. The germline CDR1 and CDR2 sequences are MNHNS and SASEGT. For the CDR3, the DNA is TGTGCCAGCAGTCAAGGACAGGGGAGGACTGAAGCTTTCTTT. Its translation is CASSQGQGRTEAFF.

This chain connects TRBV6-5 to TRBJ2-1; unclear D gene. V shed 0 bases and J shed 4 bases, with 10 bases lying between them. In germline, CDR1 is MNHEY, CDR2 SVGAGI. The CDR3 runs to 15 residues. CDR3 DNA sequence: TGTGCCAGCAGTTACTCCAGCGTGCCATACAATGAGCAGTTCTTC. This translates into CASSYSSVPYNEQFF.

This clone was detected a few times. Here the CDR3 DNA reads TGTGCCAGCAGCTTGGAAGGACAGTGGACAGATACGCAGTATTTT. Its translation: CASSLEGQWTDTQYF. The V call is TRBV5-5, the J call TRBJ2-3, with D maybe TRBD1 (6 bases). Germline CDR1 SGHKS, CDR2 YYEKEE (reference sequence). The CDR3 consists of 15 residues. Trimming shortened V by 0 bases and J by 3 bases, and 11 bases separated the two germline ends.

This clone was detected a few times. The CDR3 region has the DNA TGCGCCAGCAGCGCCGCTACAGCAGATACGCAGTATTTT. Protein sequence: CASSAATADTQYF. The chain links TRBV5-1 to TRBJ2-3; D is uncertain. Trimming took off 4 bases at V and 4 bases at J, with 10 bases between the two ends. Germline V lookup: CDR1 SGHRS, CDR2 YFSETQ. The CDR3 consists of 13 residues.

This clone was detected only a few times. V is TRBV15 and J is TRBJ1-1; 9 bases line up with TRBD1. The germline V gene has CDR1 LNHNV and CDR2 YYDKDF (reference sequence). Trimming took 6 bases from V and 5 from J; bases not matched to a gene: 7. This CDR3 has 14 amino acids. CDR3 nucleotide sequence: TGTGCCACCAGGGGCGCACAGGGGGCTACTGAAGCTTTCTTT. The encoded protein is CATRGAQGATEAFF.

The chain joins TRBV5-1 to TRBJ2-7; D is possibly TRBD2 (5 bases). V lost 4 bases, J lost 7 bases, and 21 bases lay in between. The CDR3 covers 15 residues. CDR1 and CDR2 (germline): SGHRS, YFSETQ. Here the CDR3 reads CASSPNGGRSSEQYF. The CDR3 bases are TGCGCCAGCAGCCCCAATGGAGGTAGGTCCTCGGAGCAGTACTTC. The variable domain in full, completed from reference TRBV5-1 and TRBJ2-7, reads KAGVTQTPRYLIKTRGQQVTLSCSPISGHRSVSWYQQTPGQGLQFLFEYFSETQRNKGNFPGRFSGRQFSNSRSEMNVSTLELGDSALYLCASSPNGGRSSEQYFGPGTRLTVT.

The rearrangement joins TRBV11-2 to TRBJ2-1; TRBD1 matches 8 bases. CDR1 is SGHAT and CDR2 is FQNNGV in the germline V gene. This CDR3 is built from 14 residues. Germline trimming cut 1 base from V and 11 bases from J; bases unmatched to any gene: 7. CDR3 in DNA: TGTGCCAGCAGCTTAGGTCTCAGGGGGCCGCAGCAGTTCTTC. Its protein product is CASSLGLRGPQQFF.

V is TRBV9 and J is TRBJ1-1; tentative D call: TRBD1 (5 bases). V dropped 0 bases and J dropped 0 bases, with 15 bases sitting between them. CDR3 size: 17 residues. Per the germline V gene, CDR1 is SGDLS and CDR2 is YYNGEE. CDR3: CASSVDPPGRVNTEAFF. The CDR3 nucleotides are TGTGCCAGCAGCGTAGACCCCCCAGGCAGGGTGAACACTGAAGCTTTCTTT.

This chain uses TRBV27 with TRBJ1-2; 8 nucleotides align to TRBD1. Per the germline V gene, CDR1 is MNHEY and CDR2 is SMNVEV (reference sequence). CDR3 length equals 14 residues. V lost 6 bases, J lost 5 bases, and 8 bases stayed unmatched. The CDR3: CASSWQGARYGYTF. The CDR3 nucleotides are TGTGCCAGCAGCTGGCAGGGGGCACGTTATGGCTACACCTTC.

This clone was observed at least ten times. J is TRBJ1-5 and V is TRBV4-1, with 7 bases aligning to TRBD1. Per germline, CDR1 MGHRA and CDR2 YSYEKL. There are 14 residues in the CDR3. The J segment lost 4 bases and the V segment lost 4 bases, leaving 4 bases of the junction unmatched. CDR3 region: CASSRQGRNQPQHF. CDR3 DNA sequence: TGCGCCAGCAGCCGACAGGGTCGGAATCAGCCCCAGCATTTT.

Only a few counts were recorded for this clone. Mismatch with germline at one junction end may stem from a read error. V gene TRBV6-1 combines with J gene TRBJ2-4; 9 nucleotides align to TRBD1. CDR1 is MNHNS, CDR2 SASEGT, per germline. There are 13 residues in the CDR3. The CDR3 loop reads CASIEQGAYIQYF. DNA of the CDR3: TGTGCCAGCATTGAACAGGGGGCGTACATTCAGTACTTC.

The rearrangement links TRBV5-1 to TRBJ2-3; 13 bases line up with TRBD2. CDR3 length equals 16 residues. J lost 4 bases, V lost 4 bases, and 6 bases had no gene match. The germline gives CDR1 SGHRS, CDR2 YFSETQ. The CDR3 nucleotides read TGCGCCAGCAGCCCCGGACTAGCGGGAGCTCCAGATACGCAGTATTTT. As protein: CASSPGLAGAPDTQYF.

V and J are TRBV7-8 and TRBJ2-7, with TRBD2 identical over 11 bases. The CDR3 consists of 15 residues. In germline, CDR1 is SGHVS, CDR2 FQNEAQ. J was trimmed by 2 bases and V by 5 bases; bases with no gene match: 5. CDR3: CASSRVAGGTYEQYF. The CDR3 bases are TGTGCCAGCAGCCGCGTAGCGGGAGGGACCTACGAGCAGTACTTC.

This clone turned up a few times. The J gene is TRBJ1-2, the V gene TRBV25-1, with 11 bases fitting TRBD1. The trim removed 8 bases at V and 5 bases at J, leaving 1 base unmatched. CDR1 is MGHDK and CDR2 is SYGVNS in the germline V gene. The length of the CDR3 is 12 residues. CDR3 coding DNA: TGTGCCAGCGGGACAGGGGGGTATGGCTACACCTTC. Its protein is CASGTGGYGYTF.